This passage covers 27 T cell receptor beta chains from one sample sequenced in a study of T cell therapy after organ transplantation. As for time point: 4-8 weeks after completion of therapy. No antigen is known for these receptors. The repertoire was sequenced with immunoSEQ multiplex PCR; TCRdb's copy has only in-frame clones and lacks some. In the table there are 4,800 or so clones, 60% to 70% of which are singletons. The material sequenced was CD8+ T cells from blood, taken after autologous CMV-specific T cell therapy. The receptors come from a human patient who had received a solid organ transplant and had CMV disease. Some T cells may arise from the graft donor.

The rearrangement joins TRBV6-5 to TRBJ2-4; D tentatively fits TRBD1 or TRBD2 (6 bases each). The V gene's germline CDR1 is MNHEY and CDR2 SVGAGI. The CDR3 contains 15 residues. V was trimmed by 0 bases and J by 8 bases, leaving 14 bases between them. The CDR3 nucleotides read TGTGCCAGCAGTTACTCGAAGGGGGGCGCGGACATTCAGTACTTC. Translation: CASSYSKGGADIQYF.

J is TRBJ1-5 and V is TRBV28, with D maybe TRBD1 (5 bases). CDR3 length: 14 amino acids. Trimming took 5 bases from V and 4 from J, leaving 12 bases between them. Looked up from germline, CDR1 is MDHEN and CDR2 is SYDVKM. The CDR3 coding sequence is TGTGCCAGCAGTCCAAGGACAATTAATCAGCCCCAGCATTTT. Its translation is CASSPRTINQPQHF.

V gene TRBV14 combines with J gene TRBJ2-4; tentatively, D is TRBD1 (6 bases). The germline V and J ends were trimmed by 0 bases and 4 bases, with 16 bases remaining between them. The CDR3 covers 17 residues. Germline V gives CDR1 SGHDN, CDR2 FVKESK. The CDR3, as DNA: TGTGCCAGCAGCCAAGATTTGGGGTTGGACAGAAAAAACATTCAGTACTTC. This codes for CASSQDLGLDRKNIQYF.

The V call is TRBV7-9, the J call TRBJ1-1; maybe TRBD1 (6 bases). The CDR3 has 11 amino acids. The V end lost 5 bases, the J end lost 8 bases, and 9 bases lay between the germline ends. The germline V gene encodes CDR1 SEHNR and CDR2 FQNEAQ (reference sequence). CDR3 bases: TGTGCCAGCAGCCAGCAGGGGGAAGCTTTCTTT. Its translation: CASSQQGEAFF.

The chain has TRBV9 and TRBJ2-1, with 9 bases matching TRBD2. CDR1 is SGDLS, CDR2 YYNGEE, per germline. This CDR3 region has 15 residues. J was trimmed by 4 bases and V by 3 bases; bases with no gene match: 5. CDR3 sequence (DNA): TGTGCCAGCAGCGGGGCTAGCGGGGTTTACAATGAGCAGTTCTTC. It is translated as CASSGASGVYNEQFF.

This rearrangement joins TRBV14 to TRBJ1-3; 7 bases map to TRBD1. The CDR3 is 15 residues long. The V gene's germline CDR1 is SGHDN and CDR2 FVKESK. V dropped 4 bases and J dropped 1; count of bases not matched to a gene: 4. CDR3 sequence reads: CASSLGTASGNTIYF. The CDR3 nucleotides read TGTGCCAGCAGCCTCGGGACAGCGTCTGGAAACACCATATATTTT. The full variable domain, its missing parts supplied by reference TRBV14 and TRBJ1-3, is EAGVTQFPSHSVIEKGQTVTLRCDPISGHDNLYWYRRVMGKEIKFLLHFVKESKQDESGMPNNRFLAERTGGTYSTLKVQPAELEDSGVYFCASSLGTASGNTIYFGEGSWLTVV.

The genes are TRBV28 and TRBJ2-5, with D hard to call. The better agreement between TRBJ2-7 and the DNA end casts doubt on the J call. Germline CDR1 MDHEN, CDR2 SYDVKM. The CDR3 is made up of 14 amino acids. The CDR3: CASIDETVPYEQYF. The CDR3 coding sequence is TGTGCCAGCATTGATGAGACGGTCCCCTACGAGCAGTACTTC.

This clone is labeled large. This chain joins TRBV6-5 and TRBJ1-2; 9 bases are shared with TRBD1. The CDR3 spans 16 residues. V lost 3 bases and J lost 6; bases outside the gene matches: 11. The V gene's germline CDR1 is MNHEY and CDR2 SVGAGI. This chain's CDR3 is CASSYTNTGGANGYTF. CDR3 nucleotide sequence: TGTGCCAGCAGTTATACTAATACAGGGGGCGCGAATGGCTACACCTTC.

This clone was detected a few times. The chain uses TRBV28 and TRBJ1-1; D is possibly TRBD1 (5 bases). Germline values: CDR1 MDHEN, CDR2 SYDVKM. V was shortened by 5 bases and J by 9 bases, with 19 bases between the two germline ends. The CDR3 consists of 14 residues. CDR3 region: CASSKTGYFDQAFF. Here the CDR3 DNA reads TGTGCCAGCAGTAAAACAGGCTACTTTGACCAAGCTTTCTTT.

The V call is TRBV4-1, the J call TRBJ2-7; 10 nucleotides line up with TRBD1. The CDR3 loop spans 15 amino acids. J gave up 2 bases and V 4 bases, and 5 bases lay outside the gene matches. Germline assignment: CDR1 MGHRA and CDR2 YSYEKL. The CDR3 region has the DNA TGCGCCAGCAGCCCCCCGGGACAGGGGACCTACGAGCAGTACTTC. It codes for CASSPPGQGTYEQYF.

This chain uses TRBV5-1 with TRBJ2-1; D is tentatively TRBD1 or TRBD2 (5 bases each). The CDR3 has 16 amino acids. V lost 0 bases to trimming and J lost 4 bases, with 14 bases between them. Germline V CDR1 and CDR2: SGHRS, YFSETQ. The CDR3 sequence is CASSLETWWGYNEQFF. The CDR3 nucleotides are TGCGCCAGCAGCTTGGAGACCTGGTGGGGGTACAATGAGCAGTTCTTC.

V usage is TRBV6-6 and J usage is TRBJ2-7; 7 positions match TRBD2. Per the germline V gene, CDR1 is MNHNY and CDR2 is SVGAGI (reference sequence). The CDR3 has 16 residues. V trimming: 7 bases; J trimming: 0 bases; junction bases outside the gene matches: 12. CDR3 nucleotide sequence: TGTGCCAGCACCCCCAGGGTAGCGGGTCGCTCCTACGAGCAGTACTTC. It is translated as CASTPRVAGRSYEQYF.

V is TRBV27 and J is TRBJ2-7; D may correspond to TRBD1 or TRBD2 (6 bases each). The CDR3 is made up of 14 amino acids. CDR1 and CDR2 from the germline V gene are MNHEY and SMNVEV (reference sequence). V gave up 6 bases and J gave up 6 bases, with 18 bases separating them. CDR3 amino acids: CASRWSGAQSEQYF. CDR3 nucleotides: TGTGCCAGCAGGTGGTCGGGGGCGCAGAGCGAGCAGTACTTC.

This clone occurred once. The chain combines TRBV6-5 with TRBJ2-7; D is unresolved. Germline-derived CDR1 and CDR2 are MNHEY and SVGAGI. The CDR3 has 14 amino acids. The ends were cut back, 4 bases at V and 7 bases at J, with 17 bases in the middle. In DNA form, the CDR3 reads TGTGCCAGCAGTTTAGGTGGGATGTATGAAGAGCAGTACTTC. This translates into CASSLGGMYEEQYF.

Within the sample, this clone is medium-sized. The chain links TRBV6-5 to TRBJ2-1, with D hard to call. The germline V gene encodes CDR1 MNHEY and CDR2 SVGAGI. The V end was cut by 0 bases, the J end by 10 bases, with 10 bases between. This CDR3 has 13 amino acids. Written as DNA, the CDR3 is TGTGCCAGCAGTTACTCGAACTCCCAAGAGCAGTTCTTC. Translation: CASSYSNSQEQFF.

The chain links TRBV27 to TRBJ1-1, with D perhaps matching TRBD1 (5 bases). Germline loops: CDR1 MNHEY, CDR2 SMNVEV (reference sequence). The CDR3 consists of 14 residues. V was trimmed by 6 bases and J by 5 bases, leaving 16 bases between them. DNA of the CDR3: TGTGCCAGCAGCCTCCCGGGGGTTCATACTGAAGCTTTCTTT. Translating gives CASSLPGVHTEAFF.

The V gene is TRBV6-1, the J gene TRBJ2-1; D may be TRBD2 (5 bases). CDR1 and CDR2 from the germline V gene are MNHNS and SASEGT. This CDR3 has 12 residues. Trimming removed 6 bases at V and 5 bases at J, with 8 bases between. CDR3 sequence (DNA): TGTGCCAGCAGAGAACTAGACAATGAGCAGTTCTTC. Translating gives CASRELDNEQFF.

This clone was found once. At one boundary the junction diverges from the germline segment, which might be a read error. J is TRBJ2-5 and V is TRBV10-3, with a weak D call TRBD1 (6 bases). There are 14 residues in the CDR3. Germline lookup yields CDR1 ENHRY and CDR2 SYGVKD. Here the CDR3 reads CASSYSNQGTTQYF. CDR3 bases: TGTGCCAGCAGTTACTCGAATCAGGGGACGACCCAGTACTTC.

The V and J genes are TRBV13 and TRBJ1-1; D remains unclear. The CDR3 length is 15 residues. The V and J ends lost 5 bases and 2 bases respectively, with 15 bases between them. Germline CDR1 reads PRHDT; CDR2 reads FYEKMQ (reference sequence). CDR3 DNA: TGTGCCAGCAGCGTAGACAACCACTTAAACACTGAAGCTTTCTTT. Its protein product is CASSVDNHLNTEAFF.

The chain employs TRBV12-5 and TRBJ2-2; 7 positions match TRBD1. The CDR3 is 19 amino acids. Germline values: CDR1 LGHNT, CDR2 FRNRAP. The J segment lost 0 bases and the V segment lost 2 bases, leaving 12 bases of the junction unmatched. The CDR3 coding sequence is TGTGCTAGTGGTTTGTCCCAAAACCTCGACAGGGCGAACACCGGGGAGCTGTTTTTT. Protein: CASGLSQNLDRANTGELFF.

This chain uses TRBV21-1 with TRBJ2-5. TRBV21-1 constitutes a pseudogene. The CDR3 sequence is 14 residues long. CDR3 DNA sequence: TGTGCCAGCCTCGGCGTTTGGCCCCAAGAGACCCAGTACTTC. Translating gives CASLGVWPQETQYF.

The chain joins TRBV27 to TRBJ2-1; TRBD1 matches at 7 bases. The CDR3 consists of 13 residues. Trimming removed 8 bases from V and 9 bases from J; junction bases left unmatched: 10. Germline V gene lookup returns CDR1 MNHEY and CDR2 SMNVEV (reference sequence). CDR3 DNA sequence: TGTGCCAGCCATAACTTTAGGGGGCGTGAGCAGTTCTTC. It yields the protein CASHNFRGREQFF.

This chain links TRBV7-8 with TRBJ1-1; D gene ambiguous. The V gene lost 1 base and the J gene lost 2 bases, with 8 bases spanning the gap. CDR1 and CDR2 from the germline V gene are SGHVS and FQNEAQ. This CDR3 spans 14 amino acids. The CDR3 region is CASSLGGENTEAFF. CDR3 nucleotide sequence: TGTGCCAGCAGCTTAGGAGGAGAAAACACTGAAGCTTTCTTT.

The chain carries TRBV27 and TRBJ2-1; a possible D gene is TRBD1 (5 bases). The V end was cut by 5 bases, the J end by 0 bases, with 11 bases between. There are 15 residues in the CDR3. CDR1 is MNHEY, CDR2 SMNVEV, per germline (reference sequence). The CDR3, as DNA: TGTGCCAGCAGTCGGAGACAGAACTCCTACAATGAGCAGTTCTTC. Encoded protein: CASSRRQNSYNEQFF.

The CDR3 loop reads CASSPKTHRGFQETQYF. In nucleotides, the CDR3 is TGTGCCAGCAGTCCCAAGACCCACAGGGGGTTCCAAGAGACCCAGTACTTC. V gene TRBV25-1 combines with J gene TRBJ2-5; 8 positions match TRBD1. CDR3 length: 17 amino acids. The V segment lost 5 bases and the J segment 1 base; nucleotides outside the gene matches: 12. The V gene's germline CDR1 is MGHDK and CDR2 SYGVNS. The full variable domain, completed using reference TRBV25-1 and TRBJ2-5, is EADIYQTPRYLVIGTGKKITLECSQTMGHDKMYWYQQDPGMELHLIHYSYGVNSTEKGDLSSESTVSRIRTEHFPLTLESARPSHTSQYLCASSPKTHRGFQETQYFGPGTRLLVL.

The J gene is TRBJ1-2, the V gene TRBV9; D is unclear. The V and J ends lost 3 bases and 7 bases respectively, with 4 bases between them. CDR1 is SGDLS, CDR2 YYNGEE, per germline. The CDR3 contains 10 residues. CDR3 coding DNA: TGTGCCAGCAGCGGGGTTGGCTACACCTTC. Protein: CASSGVGYTF.

The chain links TRBV11-1 to TRBJ2-7, with 10 positions matching TRBD1. CDR1 and CDR2 (germline): SGHAT, FQDESV (reference sequence). This CDR3 contains 14 residues. Trimming removed 5 bases from V and 6 bases from J; junction bases left unmatched: 7. The CDR3 DNA reads TGTGCCAGCAGCCCCGGGACAGGGGCAAGCGAGCAGTACTTC. It is translated as CASSPGTGASEQYF.